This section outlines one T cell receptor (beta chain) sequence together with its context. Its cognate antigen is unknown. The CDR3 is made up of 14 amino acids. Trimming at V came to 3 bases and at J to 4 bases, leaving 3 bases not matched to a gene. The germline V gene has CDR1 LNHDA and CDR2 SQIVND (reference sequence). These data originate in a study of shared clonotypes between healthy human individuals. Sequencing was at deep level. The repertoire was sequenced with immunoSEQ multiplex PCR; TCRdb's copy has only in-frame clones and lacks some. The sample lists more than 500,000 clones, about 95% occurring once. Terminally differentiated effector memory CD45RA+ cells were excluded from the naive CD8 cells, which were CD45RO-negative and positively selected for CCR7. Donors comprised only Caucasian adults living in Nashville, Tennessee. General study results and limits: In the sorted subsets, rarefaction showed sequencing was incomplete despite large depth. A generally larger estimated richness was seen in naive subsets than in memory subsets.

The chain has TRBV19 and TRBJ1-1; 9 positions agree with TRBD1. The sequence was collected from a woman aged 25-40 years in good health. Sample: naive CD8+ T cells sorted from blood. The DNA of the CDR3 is TGTGCCAGTAGTATGGGACAGGGTAGCACTGAAGCTTTCTTT. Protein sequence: CASSMGQGSTEAFF.